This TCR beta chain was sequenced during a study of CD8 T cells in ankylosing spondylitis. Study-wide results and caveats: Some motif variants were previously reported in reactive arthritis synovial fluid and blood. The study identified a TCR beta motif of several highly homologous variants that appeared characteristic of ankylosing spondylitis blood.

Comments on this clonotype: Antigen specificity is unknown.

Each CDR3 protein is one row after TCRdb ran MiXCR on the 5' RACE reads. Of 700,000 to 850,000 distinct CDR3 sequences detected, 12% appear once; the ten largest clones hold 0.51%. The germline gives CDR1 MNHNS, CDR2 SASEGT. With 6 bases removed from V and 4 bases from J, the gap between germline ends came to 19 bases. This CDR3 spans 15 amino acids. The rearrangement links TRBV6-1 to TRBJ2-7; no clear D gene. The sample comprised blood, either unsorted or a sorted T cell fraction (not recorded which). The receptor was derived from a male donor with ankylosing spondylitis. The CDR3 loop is CASSDPPSILYEQYF. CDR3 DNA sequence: TGTGCCAGCAGCGACCCGCCGAGCATACTATACGAGCAGTACTTC.